The 5 T cell receptor beta chains presented below share a single source sample, sequenced in a study of cytomegalovirus exposure and HLA in healthy donors. The study ran its PCR with 60 Vbeta and 13 Jbeta primers. The table came from immunoSEQ multiplex PCR; TCRdb's copy has only in-frame clones and leaves some out. In the table there are 150,000 to 200,000 clones, roughly two thirds of which are singletons. Material: PBMCs. The receptors come from a woman aged 40 to 50 in good health and CMV-seropositive.

The J gene is TRBJ1-3, the V gene TRBV28, with 9 bases that match TRBD1. The CDR3 runs 15 residues. Germline V gene sequence: CDR1 MDHEN, CDR2 SYDVKM. The V and J ends lost 8 bases and 0 bases, in that order; junction bases with no gene match: 5. The chain's CDR3 is CASGTGGFSGNTIYF. In nucleotides, the CDR3 is TGTGCCAGCGGCACAGGGGGCTTCTCTGGAAACACCATATATTTT.

This chain connects TRBV2 to TRBJ1-1; tentatively, D is TRBD1 (6 bases). The V gene's germline CDR1 is SNHLY and CDR2 FYNNEI. V was cut by 7 bases and J by 0 bases, with 9 bases left in between. This CDR3 comprises 13 residues. The CDR3, as DNA: TGTGCCAGCACTGGGACACTGAACACTGAAGCTTTCTTT. The encoded protein is CASTGTLNTEAFF.

CDR3 sequence: CASSFNREKSSGANVLTF. The CDR3 DNA reads as TGTGCCAGCAGCTTCAACAGGGAGAAGAGCTCTGGGGCCAACGTCCTGACTTTC. The chain links TRBV7-8 to TRBJ2-6, with D possibly matching TRBD1 (6 bases). This CDR3 has 18 residues. V was trimmed by 3 bases and J by 0 bases, leaving 15 bases between them. Per germline, CDR1 SGHVS and CDR2 FQNEAQ. The whole variable domain, remainder taken from reference TRBV7-8 and TRBJ2-6, is GAGVSQSPRYKVAKRGQDVALRCDPISGHVSLFWYQQALGQGPEFLTYFQNEAQLDKSGLPSDRFFAERPEGSVSTLKIQRTQQEDSAVYLCASSFNREKSSGANVLTFGAGSRLTVL.

V gene TRBV7-2 combines with J gene TRBJ2-7; 11 positions agree with TRBD2. The V segment lost 5 bases and the J segment 0 bases; nucleotides outside the gene matches: 9. The CDR3 is 17 residues long. Germline V gene lookup returns CDR1 SGHTA and CDR2 FQGNSA. This CDR3 is CASSRTSGYPSSYEQYF. In nucleotides, the CDR3 is TGTGCCAGCAGCCGGACTAGCGGGTACCCGAGCTCCTACGAGCAGTACTTC.

This clone has more than one count but fewer than ten. As DNA, the CDR3 is TGTGCCAGCAGTGAGGGGATAGCGGACTACTCCTACGAGCAGTACTTC. This codes for CASSEGIADYSYEQYF. V and J are TRBV2 and TRBJ2-7; tentatively, D is TRBD2 (6 bases). Deletions cut 3 bases from V and 0 bases from J, with 15 bases between. This CDR3 has 16 amino acids. Germline-derived CDR1 and CDR2 are SNHLY and FYNNEI. Using reference TRBV2 and TRBJ2-7 for the parts outside the CDR3, the full variable domain is EPEVTQTPSHQVTQMGQEVILRCVPISNHLYFYWYRQILGQKVEFLVSFYNNEISEKSEIFDDQFSVERPDGSNFTLKIRSTKLEDSAMYFCASSEGIADYSYEQYFGPGTRLTVT.